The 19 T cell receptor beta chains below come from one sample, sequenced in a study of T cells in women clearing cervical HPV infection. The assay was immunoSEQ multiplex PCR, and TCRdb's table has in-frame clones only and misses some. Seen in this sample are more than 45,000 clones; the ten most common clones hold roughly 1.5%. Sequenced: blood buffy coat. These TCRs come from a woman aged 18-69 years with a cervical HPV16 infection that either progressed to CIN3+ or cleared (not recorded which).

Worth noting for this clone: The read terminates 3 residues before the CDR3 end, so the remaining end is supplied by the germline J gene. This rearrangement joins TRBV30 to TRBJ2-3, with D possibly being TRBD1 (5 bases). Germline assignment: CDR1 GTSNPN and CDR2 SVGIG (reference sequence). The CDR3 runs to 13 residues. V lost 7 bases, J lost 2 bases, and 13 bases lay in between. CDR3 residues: CASQRQTTDTQYF. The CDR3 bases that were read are TGTGCCTCACAAAGACAGACCACAGATACG.

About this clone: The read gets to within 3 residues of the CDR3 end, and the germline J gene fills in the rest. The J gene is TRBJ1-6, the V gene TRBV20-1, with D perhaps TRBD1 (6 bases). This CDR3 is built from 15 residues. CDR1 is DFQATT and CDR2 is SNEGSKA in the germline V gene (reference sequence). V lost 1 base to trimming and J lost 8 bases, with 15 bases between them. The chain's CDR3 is CSARVSGRGDSPLHF. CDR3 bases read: TGCAGTGCTAGAGTGAGTGGCAGGGGAGATTCACCC.

The CDR3: CAWRDTDRLSNTGELFF. CDR3 bases read: TGTGCCTGGAGGGACACAGACAGGCTATCGAACACCGGGGAG. The chain carries TRBV30 and TRBJ2-2, with D possibly matching TRBD1 (6 bases). The read stops 3 residues short of the end of the CDR3; the missing end is completed from the germline J gene. The CDR3 runs to 17 residues. Germline assignment: CDR1 GTSNPN and CDR2 SVGIG (reference sequence). V was pared by 3 bases and J by 0 bases, with 17 bases between.

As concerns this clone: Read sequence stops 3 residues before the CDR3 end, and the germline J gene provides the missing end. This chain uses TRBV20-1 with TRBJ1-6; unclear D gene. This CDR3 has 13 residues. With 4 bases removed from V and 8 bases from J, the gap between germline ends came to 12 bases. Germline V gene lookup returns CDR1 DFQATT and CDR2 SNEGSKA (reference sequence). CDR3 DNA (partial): TGCAGTGCTATGAGGGCAGTGTATTCACCC. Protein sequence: CSAMRAVYSP. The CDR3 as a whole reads CSAMRAVYSPLHF.

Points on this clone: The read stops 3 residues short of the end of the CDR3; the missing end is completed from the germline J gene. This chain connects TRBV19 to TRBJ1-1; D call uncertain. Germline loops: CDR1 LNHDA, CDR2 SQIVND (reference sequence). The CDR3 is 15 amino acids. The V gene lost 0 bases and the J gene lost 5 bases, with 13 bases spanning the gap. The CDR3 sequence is CASSIDRSYQTEAFF. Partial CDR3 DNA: TGTGCCAGTAGTATAGATCGCAGTTATCAAACTGAA.

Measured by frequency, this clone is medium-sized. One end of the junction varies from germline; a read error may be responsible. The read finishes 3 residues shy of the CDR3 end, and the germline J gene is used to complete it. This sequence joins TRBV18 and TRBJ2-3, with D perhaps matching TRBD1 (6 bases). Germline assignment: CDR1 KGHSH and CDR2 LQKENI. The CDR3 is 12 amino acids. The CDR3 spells CASSPPTGTQYF. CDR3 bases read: TGTGCCAGCTCACCCCCGACAGGTACG.

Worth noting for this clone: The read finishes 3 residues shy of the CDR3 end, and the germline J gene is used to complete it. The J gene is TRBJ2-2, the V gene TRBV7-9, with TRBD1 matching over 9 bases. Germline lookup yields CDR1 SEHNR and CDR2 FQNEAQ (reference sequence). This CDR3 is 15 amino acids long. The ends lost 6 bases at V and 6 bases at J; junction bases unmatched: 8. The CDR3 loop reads CASRHSTGGAGELFF. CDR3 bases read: TGTGCCAGCAGACATTCGACAGGGGGTGCCGGGGAG.

The CDR3: CASSLAAGNTEAFF. The CDR3 bases that were read are TGTGCCAGCAGTCTAGCAGCAGGGAACACTGAA. The gene calls are TRBV14 and TRBJ1-1; D is undetermined. The sequence runs out 3 residues before the end of the CDR3; the remainder is reconstructed from the germline J gene. Germline V gene data show CDR1 as SGHDN and CDR2 as FVKESK. With 6 bases removed from V and 1 base from J, the gap between germline ends came to 12 bases. CDR3 size: 14 residues.

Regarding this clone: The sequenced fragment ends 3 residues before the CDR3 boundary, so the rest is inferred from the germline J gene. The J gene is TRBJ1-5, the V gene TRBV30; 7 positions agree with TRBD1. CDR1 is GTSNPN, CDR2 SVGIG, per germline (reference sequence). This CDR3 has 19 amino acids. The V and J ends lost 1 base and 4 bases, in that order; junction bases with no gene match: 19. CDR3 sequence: CAWSAGTALYGPSNQPQHF. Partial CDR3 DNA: TGTGCCTGGAGTGCCGGGACAGCTCTTTATGGTCCCTCGAATCAGCCC.

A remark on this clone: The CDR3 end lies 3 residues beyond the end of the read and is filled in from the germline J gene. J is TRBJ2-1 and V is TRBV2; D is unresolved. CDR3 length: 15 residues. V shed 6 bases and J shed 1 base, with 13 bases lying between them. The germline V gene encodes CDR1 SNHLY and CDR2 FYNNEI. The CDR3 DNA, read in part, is TGTGCCAGCAGCGTTCGGGTCCCGTCCTACAATGAG. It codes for CASSVRVPSYNE. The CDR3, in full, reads CASSVRVPSYNEQFF.

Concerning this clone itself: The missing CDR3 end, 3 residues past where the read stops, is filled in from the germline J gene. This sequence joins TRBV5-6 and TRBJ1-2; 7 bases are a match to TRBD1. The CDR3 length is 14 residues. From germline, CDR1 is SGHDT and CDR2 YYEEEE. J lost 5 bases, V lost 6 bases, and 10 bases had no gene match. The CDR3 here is CASNPTGQTYGYTF. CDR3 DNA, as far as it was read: TGTGCCAGCAACCCGACAGGGCAAACATATGGC.

Incomplete CDR3 DNA: TGCGCCAGCAGCTTGGCTGGCTTGCTCACAGATACG. Encoded protein: CASSLAGLLTDT. The full CDR3 is CASSLAGLLTDTQYF. The genes are TRBV5-1 and TRBJ2-3; no clear D gene. The read falls 3 residues short of the CDR3 end, and the missing part is taken from the germline J gene. This CDR3 region has 15 residues. Trimming pared 0 bases from V and 2 bases from J, leaving 10 bases between. Germline lookup yields CDR1 SGHRS and CDR2 YFSETQ.

Incomplete CDR3 DNA: TGTGCCAGCAGTGAGCCGCCGTTACTAGCCAAAAACATT. It encodes CASSEPPLLAKNI. The full CDR3 reads CASSEPPLLAKNIQYF. This rearrangement joins TRBV2 to TRBJ2-4; D is ambiguous. The read is 3 residues too short to cover the CDR3 end, so that end is filled in from the germline J gene. The CDR3 totals 16 residues. The germline CDR1 and CDR2 sequences are SNHLY and FYNNEI. The V end was cut by 3 bases, the J end by 0 bases, with 12 bases between.

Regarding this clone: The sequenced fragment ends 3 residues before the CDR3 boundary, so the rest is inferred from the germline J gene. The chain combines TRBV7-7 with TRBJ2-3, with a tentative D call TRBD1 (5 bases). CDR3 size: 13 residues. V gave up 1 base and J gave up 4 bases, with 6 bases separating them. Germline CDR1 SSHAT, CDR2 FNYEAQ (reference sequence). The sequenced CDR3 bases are TGTGCCAGCAGCTTAGGGGGCGCAGATACG. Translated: CASSLGGADT. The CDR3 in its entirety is CASSLGGADTQYF.

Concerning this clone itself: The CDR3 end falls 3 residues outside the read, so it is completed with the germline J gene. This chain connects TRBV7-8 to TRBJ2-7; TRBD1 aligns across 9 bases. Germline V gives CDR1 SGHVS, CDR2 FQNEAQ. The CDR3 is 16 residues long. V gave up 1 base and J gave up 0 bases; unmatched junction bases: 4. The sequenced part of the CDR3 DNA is TGTGCCAGCAGCTTAGTGGGACAGGGAAACTCCTACGAG. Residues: CASSLVGQGNSYE. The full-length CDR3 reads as CASSLVGQGNSYEQYF.

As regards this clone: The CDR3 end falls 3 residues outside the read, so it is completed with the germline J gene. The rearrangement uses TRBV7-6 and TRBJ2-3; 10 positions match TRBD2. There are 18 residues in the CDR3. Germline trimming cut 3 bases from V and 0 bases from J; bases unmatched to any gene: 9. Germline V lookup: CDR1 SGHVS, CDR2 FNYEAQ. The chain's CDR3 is CASSFRLAGFTSTDTQYF. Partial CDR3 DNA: TGTGCCAGCAGCTTTAGACTAGCGGGTTTTACTAGCACAGATACG.

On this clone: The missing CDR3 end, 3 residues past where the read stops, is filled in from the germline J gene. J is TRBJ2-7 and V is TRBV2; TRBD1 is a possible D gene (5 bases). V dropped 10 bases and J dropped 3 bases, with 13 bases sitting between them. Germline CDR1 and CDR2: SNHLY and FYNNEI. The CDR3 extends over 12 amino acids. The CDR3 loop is CATTDTLYEQYF. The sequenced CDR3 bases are TGTGCCACCACGGACACTCTCTACGAG.

The CDR3 bases that were read are TGTGCCAGCAGCCGGGCGACAGGGTCCTTCTATAGCAATCAGCCC. This translates into CASSRATGSFYSNQP. The whole CDR3 sequence reads CASSRATGSFYSNQPQHF. V gene TRBV7-8 combines with J gene TRBJ1-5; 7 positions agree with TRBD1. The missing CDR3 end, 3 residues past where the read stops, is filled in from the germline J gene. The junction had 13 bases not matched to a gene; V was cut back by 5 bases and J by 0 bases. Germline CDR1 and CDR2: SGHVS and FQNEAQ. CDR3 length: 18 residues.

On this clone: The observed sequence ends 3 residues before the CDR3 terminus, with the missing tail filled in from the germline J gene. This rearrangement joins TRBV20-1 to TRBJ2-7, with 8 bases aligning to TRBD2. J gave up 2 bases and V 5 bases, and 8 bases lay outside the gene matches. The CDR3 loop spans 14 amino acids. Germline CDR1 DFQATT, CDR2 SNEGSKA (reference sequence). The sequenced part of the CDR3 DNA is TGCAGTGCTGTCAGGGGACTAGTTCCCTACGAG. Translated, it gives CSAVRGLVPYE. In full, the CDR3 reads CSAVRGLVPYEQYF.